The 15 T cell receptor beta chains reported below all come from one sample, sequenced in a study of OX40 agonist ivuxolimab in advanced cancers. The table came from immunoSEQ multiplex PCR; TCRdb's copy has only in-frame clones and leaves some out. The sample has around 19,000 clones; 70% to 75% are singletons. The sequencing here drew on CD4+ or CD8+ T cells sorted from blood, taken in a trial of the OX40 agonist ivuxolimab. The receptors derive from an adult with an advanced solid tumor such as melanoma, head and neck, liver or kidney cancer.

V and J are TRBV29-1 and TRBJ1-2, with D tentatively TRBD1 (6 bases). V gave up 4 bases and J gave up 8 bases, with 11 bases separating them. The germline V gene has CDR1 SQVTM and CDR2 ANQGSEA. The CDR3 runs to 11 residues. The CDR3 sequence: CSVVWGGGYTF. In nucleotides, the CDR3 is TGCAGCGTTGTCTGGGGGGGCGGCTACACCTTC.

The V and J genes are TRBV28 and TRBJ1-2; unclear D gene. V lost 3 bases and J 0 bases, leaving 14 bases between the germline ends. The V gene's germline CDR1 is MDHEN and CDR2 SYDVKM. The CDR3 has 16 amino acids. CDR3 residues: CASSLFWQATNYGYTF. CDR3 bases: TGTGCCAGCAGTTTGTTCTGGCAGGCGACTAACTATGGCTACACCTTC.

The chain uses TRBV29-1 and TRBJ1-2; D is uncertain. With 4 bases removed from V and 4 bases from J, the gap between germline ends came to 19 bases. There are 15 residues in the CDR3. CDR1 SQVTM and CDR2 ANQGSEA come from the germline V gene. CDR3 DNA sequence: TGCAGCGTTGGGCCTGGCGGCCTGTTGTTCTATGGCTACACCTTC. This gives the protein CSVGPGGLLFYGYTF.

The chain employs TRBV19 and TRBJ1-1; possibly TRBD1 for D (5 bases). Germline V gene data show CDR1 as LNHDA and CDR2 as SQIVND (reference sequence). The CDR3 runs 18 residues. The germline V and J ends were trimmed by 6 bases and 2 bases, with 25 bases remaining between them. CDR3 DNA: TGTGCCAGTAGCCATGGAAGGGGAAGAGACGGGAGTAACACTGAAGCTTTCTTT. Translation: CASSHGRGRDGSNTEAFF. The full variable domain, in which reference TRBV19 and TRBJ1-1 provide the parts outside the CDR3, is DGGITQSPKYLFRKEGQNVTLSCEQNLNHDAMYWYRQDPGQGLRLIYYSQIVNDFQKGDIAEGYSVSREKKESFPLTVTSAQKNPTAFYLCASSHGRGRDGSNTEAFFGQGTRLTVV.

The rearrangement uses TRBV9 and TRBJ2-3; 9 bases are shared with TRBD2. The CDR3 has 16 amino acids. Germline V gives CDR1 SGDLS, CDR2 YYNGEE. Losses at the gene ends were 2 bases for V and 3 bases for J; bases not matched to a gene: 7. The CDR3, as DNA: TGTGCCAGCAGCGTCTTTAGCGGGGGAACTACAGATACGCAGTATTTT. It codes for CASSVFSGGTTDTQYF.

The chain joins TRBV10-1 to TRBJ2-5; 7 bases line up with TRBD2. Trimming cost V 3 bases and J 5 bases; bases outside gene matches: 6. CDR1 WNHNN and CDR2 SYGVQD come from the germline V gene (reference sequence). The CDR3 has 14 amino acids. CDR3: CASSDERGYETQYF. Written as DNA, the CDR3 is TGCGCCAGCAGTGATGAGCGGGGTTATGAGACCCAGTACTTC.

The chain combines TRBV6-4 with TRBJ1-1; unclear D gene. Trimming removed 0 bases at V and 4 bases at J, with 6 bases between. The CDR3 is made up of 13 amino acids. Germline loops: CDR1 MRHNA, CDR2 SNTAGT. For the CDR3, the DNA is TGTGCCAGCAGTGACTCGAGTATCACTGAAGCTTTCTTT. Translated: CASSDSSITEAFF.

Of note for this clone: Its ends do not fully match the called genes, so a read error is possible. At the DNA level, this CDR3 is encoded by other sequences in the same sample as well. The chain employs TRBV2 and TRBJ2-5; D perhaps matches TRBD1 (5 bases). CDR1 is SNHLY and CDR2 is FYNNEI in the germline V gene. The CDR3 has 15 residues. The CDR3 spells CASSDQQLKGETQYF. In nucleotides, the CDR3 is TGCGCCAGCAGTGACCAGCAGTTGAAGGGGGAGACCCAGTACTTC.

V gene TRBV6-5 combines with J gene TRBJ2-1; D not resolved. CDR3 length equals 15 residues. CDR1 MNHEY and CDR2 SVGAGI come from the germline V gene. V dropped 0 bases and J dropped 3 bases, with 9 bases sitting between them. The CDR3 DNA is TGTGCCAGCAGTTACTCGGCAGAAGGCTACAATGAGCAGTTCTTC. Amino acid sequence: CASSYSAEGYNEQFF.

The CDR3 DNA sequence: TGTGCCAGTAGCCTTTGGGGGGACACTGAAGCTTTCTTT. Translation gives CASSLWGDTEAFF. This chain links TRBV19 with TRBJ1-1, with a weak D call TRBD1 (5 bases). The V gene's germline CDR1 is LNHDA and CDR2 SQIVND (reference sequence). The CDR3 extends over 13 amino acids. The V end was cut by 6 bases, the J end by 3 bases, with 11 bases between.

This clone was seen just once. This chain joins TRBV6-5 and TRBJ1-1; unclear D gene. Trimming stripped 1 base from V and 2 bases from J, with 8 bases between. This CDR3 contains 14 residues. The germline V gene encodes CDR1 MNHEY and CDR2 SVGAGI. This chain's CDR3 is CASSYYEANTEAFF. For the CDR3, the DNA is TGTGCCAGCAGTTACTATGAGGCAAACACTGAAGCTTTCTTT.

This clone is categorized as medium-sized. J is TRBJ1-5 and V is TRBV28, with D maybe TRBD1 (6 bases). Germline CDR1 MDHEN, CDR2 SYDVKM. The CDR3 length is 16 residues. The V end was cut by 6 bases, the J end by 0 bases, with 15 bases between. CDR3 loop: CASSQTGYYSNQPQHF. CDR3 nucleotide sequence: TGTGCCAGCAGCCAAACAGGGTACTATAGCAATCAGCCCCAGCATTTT.

The V and J genes are TRBV21-1 and TRBJ2-7; the table's TRBD1 call for D was not verified on the DNA. TRBV21-1 is given as a pseudogene. The CDR3 loop spans 16 amino acids. CDR3: CAAKLRDIVSSYEQYF. The CDR3 DNA sequence: TGTGCCGCAAAACTACGGGACATCGTGAGCTCCTACGAGCAGTACTTC.

This CDR3 is CASSLGSNTEAFF. For the CDR3, the DNA is TGTGCCAGCAGTTTAGGCAGCAACACTGAAGCTTTCTTT. The J gene is TRBJ1-1, the V gene TRBV28, with D hard to call. Trimming took 2 bases from V and 2 from J, leaving 6 bases between them. Germline V gives CDR1 MDHEN, CDR2 SYDVKM. The CDR3 is 13 residues long.

A few counts support this clone. The gene calls are TRBV4-3 and TRBJ1-1; D is unclear. The CDR3 consists of 13 residues. Germline V gives CDR1 LGHNA, CDR2 YSLEER. V lost 0 bases to trimming and J lost 7 bases, with 9 bases between them. CDR3 residues: CASSQDGRVEAFF. Here the CDR3 DNA reads TGCGCCAGCAGCCAAGATGGACGAGTTGAAGCTTTCTTT.